The rows below give T cell receptor beta chains drawn from one sample of a study of tumor-infiltrating lymphocytes in oesophageal squamous cell carcinoma. TCRdb recomputed calls from the PCR reads with MiXCR, one row per CDR3 protein. The sample records 8,000 to 11,000 distinct CDR3 sequences, about 64% being singletons. Material for sequencing was esophageal tumor tissue. These receptors were obtained from a female donor with esophageal squamous cell carcinoma. Each CDR3 is given with its conserved first and last residue. D genes are given only for firm matches. Where a row states a size, it is once, few, many or the class of an expanded clone; other rows omit it.

CDR3aa: CASSGGVEETQYF
CDR3nt: TGTGCCAGCAGTGGGGGGGTGGAAGAGACCCAGTACTTC
d_gene: -
abundance: -
j_gene: TRBJ2-5
v_gene: TRBV2

CDR3aa: CASGEGSDTQYF
CDR3nt: TGTGCTAGTGGGGAGGGGTCAGATACGCAGTATTTT
d_gene: -
abundance: -
j_gene: TRBJ2-3
v_gene: TRBV12-5

CDR3aa: CASSLGLGTTGEQYF
CDR3nt: TGTGCCAGCAGCTTAGGCCTGGGGACCACGGGGGAGCAGTACTTC
d_gene: -
abundance: once
j_gene: TRBJ2-7
v_gene: TRBV7-2

CDR3aa: CISVPEEAPLEQAKSW
CDR3nt: -
d_gene: -
abundance: -
j_gene: TRBJ1-1
v_gene: TRBV7-5

CDR3aa: CASTPGQGAGNTIYF
CDR3nt: TGTGCCAGCACCCCGGGACAGGGGGCAGGAAACACCATATATTTT
d_gene: TRBD1
abundance: medium-sized
j_gene: TRBJ1-3
v_gene: TRBV28

CDR3aa: CASSFTGGANTEAFF
CDR3nt: TGTGCCAGCAGCTTCACAGGGGGCGCGAACACTGAAGCTTTCTTT
d_gene: TRBD1
abundance: -
j_gene: TRBJ1-1
v_gene: TRBV7-3

CDR3aa: CASSLTREPFNEQFF
CDR3nt: TGTGCCAGCAGCTTAACGCGGGAGCCTTTCAATGAGCAGTTCTTC
d_gene: TRBD2
abundance: -
j_gene: TRBJ2-1
v_gene: TRBV7-3

CDR3aa: CASSRATYEQYF
CDR3nt: TGTGCCAGCAGCAGGGCCACCTACGAGCAGTACTTC
d_gene: -
abundance: -
j_gene: TRBJ2-7
v_gene: TRBV6-1

CDR3aa: CASSEGGNRYEQYF
CDR3nt: TGTGCCAGCAGTGAAGGGGGGAATCGGTACGAGCAGTACTTC
d_gene: -
abundance: -
j_gene: TRBJ2-7
v_gene: TRBV6-1

CDR3aa: CASSPNYTGRTLPDTQYF
CDR3nt: TGTGCCAGCAGCCCCAACTACACCGGGAGGACCCTCCCAGATACGCAGTATTTT
d_gene: TRBD2
abundance: few
j_gene: TRBJ2-3
v_gene: TRBV7-2

CDR3aa: CASSANRGGGTEAFF
CDR3nt: TGTGCCAGCAGCGCGAACAGGGGAGGGGGGACTGAAGCTTTCTTT
d_gene: TRBD1
abundance: -
j_gene: TRBJ1-1
v_gene: TRBV7-2

CDR3aa: CASSVGQITHRQFF
CDR3nt: TGTGCCAGCAGCGTAGGACAAATAACCCACCGGCAGTTCTTC
d_gene: -
abundance: few
j_gene: TRBJ2-1
v_gene: TRBV7-2

CDR3aa: CASSSTGGNQPQHF
CDR3nt: TGTGCCAGCAGCAGTACAGGGGGCAATCAGCCCCAGCATTTT
d_gene: TRBD1
abundance: -
j_gene: TRBJ1-5
v_gene: TRBV7-6

CDR3aa: CASSQGTSGTYNEQFF
CDR3nt: TGTGCCAGCAGCCAAGGGACTAGCGGAACGTACAATGAGCAGTTCTTC
d_gene: TRBD2
abundance: -
j_gene: TRBJ2-1
v_gene: TRBV7-2

CDR3aa: CASSLSRDPVNQYF
CDR3nt: TGTGCCAGCAGCTTAAGCCGGGACCCCGTGAATCAGTACTTC
d_gene: -
abundance: -
j_gene: TRBJ2-7
v_gene: TRBV7-6

CDR3aa: CASSSIHRVAYEQYF
CDR3nt: TGTGCCAGCAGTTCAATTCACAGGGTGGCCTACGAGCAGTACTTC
d_gene: -
abundance: once
j_gene: TRBJ2-7
v_gene: TRBV28

CDR3aa: CASSGKNEQFF
CDR3nt: TGTGCCAGCAGTGGAAAAAACGAGCAGTTCTTC
d_gene: -
abundance: -
j_gene: TRBJ2-1
v_gene: TRBV2

CDR3aa: CASSLGLAGGFYEQYF
CDR3nt: TGTGCCAGCAGCTTGGGTTTGGCGGGTGGATTCTACGAGCAGTACTTC
d_gene: -
abundance: few
j_gene: TRBJ2-7
v_gene: TRBV7-8

CDR3aa: CAINGRDDGYTF
CDR3nt: TGTGCCATCAATGGCAGGGACGATGGCTACACCTTC
d_gene: -
abundance: -
j_gene: TRBJ1-2
v_gene: TRBV10-3

CDR3aa: CASSEPGQGFYEQYF
CDR3nt: TGTGCCAGCAGTGAGCCGGGACAGGGGTTCTACGAGCAGTACTTC
d_gene: TRBD1
abundance: -
j_gene: TRBJ2-7
v_gene: TRBV6-2/TRBV6-3

CDR3aa: CASSSQDSYEQYF
CDR3nt: TGTGCCAGCAGCTCTCAGGACTCCTACGAGCAGTACTTC
d_gene: -
abundance: -
j_gene: TRBJ2-7
v_gene: TRBV7-6

CDR3aa: CASSSDEAQPQHF
CDR3nt: TGTGCCAGCAGCTCGGACGAGGCTCAGCCCCAGCATTTT
d_gene: -
abundance: medium-sized
j_gene: TRBJ1-5
v_gene: TRBV7-9

CDR3aa: CASTLAGGETQYF
CDR3nt: TGTGCCAGCACTCTAGCGGGAGGGGAGACCCAGTACTTC
d_gene: TRBD2
abundance: once
j_gene: TRBJ2-5
v_gene: TRBV6-1

CDR3aa: CATRDRRTSSLHF
CDR3nt: TGTGCCACGCGGGACAGGAGAACTTCATCCCTCCACTTC
d_gene: TRBD1
abundance: -
j_gene: TRBJ2-4
v_gene: TRBV10-3

CDR3aa: CASSSQETQYF
CDR3nt: TGTGCCAGCAGTTCCCAAGAGACCCAGTACTTC
d_gene: -
abundance: -
j_gene: TRBJ2-5
v_gene: TRBV12-3/TRBV12-4

CDR3aa: CASSNPGQATYEQYF
CDR3nt: TGTGCCAGCAGCAACCCGGGACAGGCCACCTACGAGCAGTACTTC
d_gene: TRBD1
abundance: -
j_gene: TRBJ2-7
v_gene: TRBV7-4

CDR3aa: CASTVTTSTDTQYF
CDR3nt: TGTGCCAGCACCGTTACTACTAGCACAGATACGCAGTATTTT
d_gene: -
abundance: medium-sized
j_gene: TRBJ2-3
v_gene: TRBV5-5

CDR3aa: CASSIAYGKFNEQYF
CDR3nt: TGTGCCAGCAGTATCGCGTACGGGAAGTTTAACGAGCAGTACTTC
d_gene: -
abundance: -
j_gene: TRBJ2-7
v_gene: TRBV7-2

CDR3aa: CASSERYEQYF
CDR3nt: TGTGCCAGCAGCGAACGGTACGAGCAGTACTTC
d_gene: -
abundance: few
j_gene: TRBJ2-7
v_gene: TRBV28

CDR3aa: CASSLVKTGANTEAFF
CDR3nt: TGTGCCAGCAGCTTAGTGAAGACAGGAGCGAACACTGAAGCTTTCTTT
d_gene: -
abundance: -
j_gene: TRBJ1-1
v_gene: TRBV7-2

CDR3aa: CASSPRGQWASYEQYF
CDR3nt: TGTGCCAGCAGTCCCCGGGGACAGTGGGCCTCCTACGAGCAGTACTTC
d_gene: TRBD1
abundance: -
j_gene: TRBJ2-7
v_gene: TRBV28

CDR3aa: CASSLRQVAGELYF
CDR3nt: TGTGCCAGCAGCTTACGACAGGTGGCCGGGGAGCTGTACTTC
d_gene: -
abundance: once
j_gene: TRBJ2-1
v_gene: TRBV11-3

CDR3aa: CASSPAPGLGEQYF
CDR3nt: TGTGCCAGCAGCCCCGCTCCAGGGTTAGGCGAGCAGTACTTC
d_gene: -
abundance: -
j_gene: TRBJ2-7
v_gene: TRBV7-2

CDR3aa: CASSVWDGAQQYF
CDR3nt: TGTGCCAGCAGCGTATGGGACGGAGCCCAGCAGTACTTC
d_gene: -
abundance: large
j_gene: TRBJ2-7
v_gene: TRBV7-3

CDR3aa: CASSSEWETQYF
CDR3nt: TGTGCCAGCAGCTCCGAATGGGAGACCCAGTACTTC
d_gene: -
abundance: -
j_gene: TRBJ2-5
v_gene: TRBV7-9

CDR3aa: CAISAQDTQYF
CDR3nt: TGTGCCATCAGTGCGCAGGATACGCAGTATTTT
d_gene: -
abundance: -
j_gene: TRBJ2-3
v_gene: TRBV10-3

CDR3aa: CASSVLETQYF
CDR3nt: TGTGCCAGCAGCGTATTGGAGACCCAGTACTTC
d_gene: -
abundance: -
j_gene: TRBJ2-5
v_gene: TRBV12-3/TRBV12-4

CDR3aa: CASSSQGSGSPLHF
CDR3nt: TGTGCCAGCAGCTCACAGGGGAGCGGTTCACCCCTCCACTTC
d_gene: TRBD1
abundance: -
j_gene: TRBJ2-5
v_gene: TRBV7-8

CDR3aa: CASSLVGTGEQPQHF
CDR3nt: TGTGCCAGCAGCTTAGTTGGGACAGGGGAGCAGCCCCAGCATTTT
d_gene: TRBD1
abundance: -
j_gene: TRBJ1-5
v_gene: TRBV7-2

CDR3aa: CASSLGPQGDTQYF
CDR3nt: TGTGCCAGCAGCTTAGGGCCGCAGGGGGATACGCAGTATTTT
d_gene: -
abundance: -
j_gene: TRBJ2-3
v_gene: TRBV7-6

CDR3aa: CISVPAIRRGAWGAGANVLTF
CDR3nt: -
d_gene: -
abundance: -
j_gene: TRBJ2-6
v_gene: TRBV7-5

CDR3aa: CASSSLGLAGGYNEQYF
CDR3nt: TGTGCCAGCAGCTCCCTGGGGCTAGCGGGAGGTTACAATGAGCAGTACTTC
d_gene: TRBD2
abundance: few
j_gene: TRBJ2-7
v_gene: TRBV7-9